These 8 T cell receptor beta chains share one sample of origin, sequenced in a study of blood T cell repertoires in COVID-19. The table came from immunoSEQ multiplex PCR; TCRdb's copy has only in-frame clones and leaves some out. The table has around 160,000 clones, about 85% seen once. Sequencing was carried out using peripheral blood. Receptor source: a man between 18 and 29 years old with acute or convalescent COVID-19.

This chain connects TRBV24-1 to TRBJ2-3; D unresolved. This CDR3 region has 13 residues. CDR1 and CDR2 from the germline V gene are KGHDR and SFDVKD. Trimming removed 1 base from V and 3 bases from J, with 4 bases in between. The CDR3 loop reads CATSDFGTDTQYF. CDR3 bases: TGTGCCACCAGTGATTTCGGGACAGATACGCAGTATTTT.

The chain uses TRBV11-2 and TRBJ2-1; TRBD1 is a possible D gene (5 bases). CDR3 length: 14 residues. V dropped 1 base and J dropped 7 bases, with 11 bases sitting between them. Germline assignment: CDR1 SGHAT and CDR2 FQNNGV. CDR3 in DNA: TGTGCCAGCAGCTTAGCTGCAGGGCGGAATGAGCAGTTCTTC. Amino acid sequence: CASSLAAGRNEQFF. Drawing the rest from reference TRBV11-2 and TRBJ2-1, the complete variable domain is EAGVAQSPRYKIIEKRQSVAFWCNPISGHATLYWYQQILGQGPKLLIQFQNNGVVDDSQLPKDRFSAERLKGVDSTLKIQPAKLEDSAVYLCASSLAAGRNEQFFGPGTRLTVL.

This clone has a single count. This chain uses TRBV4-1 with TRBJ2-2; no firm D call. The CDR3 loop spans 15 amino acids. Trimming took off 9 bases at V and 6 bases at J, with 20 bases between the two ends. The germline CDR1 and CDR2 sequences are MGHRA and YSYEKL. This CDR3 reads CASEAMASAPGELFF. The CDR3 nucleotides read TGCGCCAGTGAGGCCATGGCATCAGCGCCCGGGGAGCTGTTTTTT.

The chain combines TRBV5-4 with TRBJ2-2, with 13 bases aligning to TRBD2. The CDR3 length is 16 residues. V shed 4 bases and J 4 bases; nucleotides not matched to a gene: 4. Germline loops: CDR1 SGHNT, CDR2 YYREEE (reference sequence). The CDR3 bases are TGTGCCAGCAGCCCCGGGACTAGCGGGGCCACCGGGGAGCTGTTTTTT. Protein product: CASSPGTSGATGELFF.

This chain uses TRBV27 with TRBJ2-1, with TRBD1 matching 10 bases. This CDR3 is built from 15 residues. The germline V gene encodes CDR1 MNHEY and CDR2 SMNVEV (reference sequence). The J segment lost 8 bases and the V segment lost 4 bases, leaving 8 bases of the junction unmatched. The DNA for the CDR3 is TGTGCCAGCAGTTCAGACAGGGGGCCCTCCTATGAGCAGTTCTTC. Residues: CASSSDRGPSYEQFF.

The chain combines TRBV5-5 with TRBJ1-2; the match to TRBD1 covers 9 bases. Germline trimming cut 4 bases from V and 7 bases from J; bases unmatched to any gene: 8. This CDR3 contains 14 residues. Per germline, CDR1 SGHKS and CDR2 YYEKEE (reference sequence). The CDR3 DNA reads TGTGCCAGCAGCCGGGACAGGGAGGATCCTGGCTACACCTTC. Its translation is CASSRDREDPGYTF.

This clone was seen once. The CDR3 DNA sequence: TGTGCCTGGAGTAGTCAGGACTCTGGAAACACCATATATTTT. This gives the protein CAWSSQDSGNTIYF. V usage is TRBV30 and J usage is TRBJ1-3; no clear D gene. The CDR3 is 14 residues long. Trimming stripped 2 bases from V and 0 bases from J, with 8 bases between. Germline V CDR1 and CDR2: GTSNPN, SVGIG (reference sequence).

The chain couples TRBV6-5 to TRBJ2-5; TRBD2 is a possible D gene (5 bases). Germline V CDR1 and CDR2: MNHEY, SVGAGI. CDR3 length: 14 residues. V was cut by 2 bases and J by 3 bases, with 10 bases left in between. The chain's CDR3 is CASSYRGNKETQYF. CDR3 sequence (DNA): TGTGCCAGCAGTTACAGAGGGAACAAAGAGACCCAGTACTTC.